The 18 T cell receptor beta chains below come from one sample, sequenced in a study of vaccination and CD4 T cells after COVID-19. Sequence data for DNA of cultured CD4+ T cells were generated by the Oncomine TCR Beta short-read assay. TCRdb analysed the PCR reads with MiXCR anew, one entry per CDR3 protein. The table has around 25,000 distinct CDR3 sequences, roughly 33% seen once. No antigens are known for them. Time point defined: late sampling 161 to 241 days after vaccination in a few convalescent patients. The treatment denotes: roughly ten-day PBMC culture with coronavirus spike peptide pools or control peptides (ViraFEST assay). The sample consisted of CD4+ T cells from blood, cultured in vitro, taken about 7 months after SARS-CoV-2 vaccination. These receptors all stem from a human donor who had recovered from COVID-19.

This clonotype was seen only a few times. V is TRBV20-1 and J is TRBJ1-2; 7 nucleotides align to TRBD1. The J segment lost 1 base and the V segment lost 5 bases, leaving 13 bases of the junction unmatched. Germline lookup yields CDR1 DFQATT and CDR2 SNEGSKA (reference sequence). CDR3 length equals 16 residues. In DNA form, the CDR3 reads TGCAGTGCTGCTCCGGGACAGTCATACGATAACTATGGCTACACCTTC. Protein product: CSAAPGQSYDNYGYTF.

V usage is TRBV6-1 and J usage is TRBJ2-7, with TRBD2 matching over 7 bases. With 5 bases clipped from V and 3 bases from J, the junction kept 16 bases outside the gene matches. Germline-derived CDR1 and CDR2 are MNHNS and SASEGT. CDR3 length: 17 amino acids. The CDR3 nucleotides read TGTGCCAGCAGTCCGACACTGACCGGACTAGGTAGCTACGAGCAGTACTTC. It is translated as CASSPTLTGLGSYEQYF.

The V call is TRBV2, the J call TRBJ2-7, with a possible D match to TRBD1 (5 bases). The V gene's germline CDR1 is SNHLY and CDR2 FYNNEI. Trimming pared 2 bases from V and 6 bases from J, leaving 11 bases between. The CDR3 is made up of 13 amino acids. The CDR3 region is CASSESRVGEQYF. As DNA, the CDR3 is TGTGCCAGCAGTGAATCCAGGGTGGGCGAGCAGTACTTC.

This clonotype was seen a handful of times. The J gene is TRBJ2-5, the V gene TRBV7-9, with 10 positions matching TRBD1. The CDR3 runs to 15 residues. Per the germline V gene, CDR1 is SEHNR and CDR2 is FQNEAQ (reference sequence). V shed 5 bases and J 4 bases; nucleotides not matched to a gene: 7. CDR3: CASSLGTGARETQYF. The CDR3 nucleotides are TGTGCCAGCAGCCTTGGGACAGGGGCGCGAGAGACCCAGTACTTC.

The chain joins TRBV20-1 to TRBJ2-3; 9 nucleotides align to TRBD1. The junction had 1 base not matched to a gene; V was cut back by 0 bases and J by 0 bases. Per the germline V gene, CDR1 is DFQATT and CDR2 is SNEGSKA (reference sequence). The CDR3 loop spans 15 amino acids. In DNA, the CDR3 is TGCAGTGCTAGAGAGGACAGGGGAAGCACAGATACGCAGTATTTT. Amino acids: CSAREDRGSTDTQYF.

V gene TRBV6-2 or TRBV6-3 combines with J gene TRBJ2-1; tentatively, D is TRBD1 (5 bases). V was clipped by 3 bases and J by 15 bases, with 15 bases between them. The germline V gene has CDR1 MNHEY and CDR2 SVGEGT. The CDR3 spans 12 residues. Here the CDR3 reads CASSYPGLRSFF. Here the CDR3 DNA reads TGTGCCAGCAGTTATCCAGGGCTACGATCGTTCTTC.

This rearrangement joins TRBV5-1 to TRBJ1-5; D uncertain. V lost 0 bases, J lost 7 bases, and 8 bases lay in between. Germline values: CDR1 SGHRS, CDR2 YFSETQ. The CDR3 loop spans 13 amino acids. The chain's CDR3 is CASSLEVEQPQHF. CDR3 in DNA: TGCGCCAGCAGCTTGGAAGTGGAGCAGCCCCAGCATTTT.

This clonotype was seen only a few times. The genes are TRBV7-9 and TRBJ1-1; D possibly corresponds to TRBD1 (5 bases). Per germline, CDR1 SEHNR and CDR2 FQNEAQ (reference sequence). With 3 bases removed from V and 3 bases from J, the gap between germline ends came to 17 bases. The CDR3 is made up of 16 amino acids. CDR3 in amino acids: CASSFPGSKVDTEAFF. As DNA, the CDR3 is TGTGCCAGCAGCTTTCCAGGGTCGAAGGTGGACACTGAAGCTTTCTTT.

V usage is TRBV28 and J usage is TRBJ2-5; perhaps TRBD1 as D (6 bases). Germline V CDR1 and CDR2: MDHEN, SYDVKM. Between the trimmed V and J ends, which lost 6 bases and 7 bases, there was a span of 18 bases. The CDR3 is 14 amino acids. The CDR3 DNA sequence: TGTGCCAGCAGAACGACAGGTTTGGGTCCGACCCAGTACTTC. It is translated as CASRTTGLGPTQYF.

In its sample, this clonotype was seen a few times. The chain employs TRBV6-2 or TRBV6-3 and TRBJ1-1, with 7 bases fitting TRBD1. This CDR3 is 15 amino acids long. The J segment lost 5 bases and the V segment lost 6 bases, leaving 12 bases of the junction unmatched. The V gene's germline CDR1 is MNHEY and CDR2 SVGEGT. The CDR3 reads CASRVGGAAETEAFF. The CDR3 nucleotides are TGTGCCAGCAGGGTAGGGGGCGCGGCGGAAACTGAAGCTTTCTTT.

The genes are TRBV6-4 and TRBJ2-7; a weak D match, TRBD2 (8 bases). Germline CDR1 reads MRHNA; CDR2 reads SNTAGT. The CDR3 runs 17 residues. V was trimmed by 2 bases and J by 2 bases, leaving 19 bases between them. The CDR3 protein is CASSDAGRGRDTYEQYF. The CDR3 DNA reads TGTGCCAGCAGTGACGCCGGGAGGGGGCGGGACACCTACGAGCAGTACTTC.

This clonotype is a singleton in its sample. The gene calls are TRBV7-2 and TRBJ2-1; TRBD2 might be the D (6 bases). CDR1 and CDR2 from the germline V gene are SGHTA and FQGNSA. V dropped 10 bases and J dropped 5 bases, with 18 bases sitting between them. The CDR3 runs to 14 residues. For the CDR3, the DNA is TGTGCCACCTCCGAGGTCGGGAGAGACAATGAGCAGTTCTTC. Protein sequence: CATSEVGRDNEQFF. The full variable domain, with the rest looked up from reference TRBV7-2 and TRBJ2-1, is GAGVSQSPSNKVTEKGKDVELRCDPISGHTALYWYRQSLGQGLEFLIYFQGNSAPDKSGLPSDRFSAERTGGSVSTLTIQRTQQEDSAVYLCATSEVGRDNEQFFGPGTRLTVL.

This clonotype turned up a few times. The chain joins TRBV20-1 to TRBJ2-7; perhaps TRBD1 as D (5 bases). Trimming took off 6 bases at V and 2 bases at J, with 11 bases between the two ends. The V gene's germline CDR1 is DFQATT and CDR2 SNEGSKA (reference sequence). The CDR3 consists of 12 residues. CDR3 sequence: CSAQPTAYEQYF. DNA of the CDR3: TGCAGTGCCCAACCGACAGCCTACGAGCAGTACTTC.

This clonotype occurred once. The chain links TRBV20-1 to TRBJ2-2; D is unresolved. The CDR3 has 16 amino acids. V lost 0 bases and J 2 bases, leaving 13 bases between the germline ends. Germline values: CDR1 DFQATT, CDR2 SNEGSKA (reference sequence). This chain's CDR3 is CSARDHKRFNTGELFF. The CDR3 DNA sequence: TGCAGTGCTAGAGATCATAAGAGATTTAACACCGGGGAGCTGTTTTTT.

The chain has TRBV15 and TRBJ2-3, with no clear D. CDR3 length: 13 amino acids. V lost 3 bases to trimming and J lost 4 bases, with 8 bases between them. Germline CDR1 is LNHNV and CDR2 is YYDKDF (reference sequence). Written as DNA, the CDR3 is TGTGCCACCAGCAGCCCCCGGGCAGATACGCAGTATTTT. Translated: CATSSPRADTQYF.

In its sample, this clonotype was seen a few times. V is TRBV20-1 and J is TRBJ1-2; the D is unclear. Trimming took 1 base from V and 0 from J, leaving 6 bases between them. This CDR3 is built from 13 residues. CDR1 DFQATT and CDR2 SNEGSKA come from the germline V gene (reference sequence). The CDR3 DNA sequence: TGCAGTGCTAGAGCCGGAGCTAACTATGGCTACACCTTC. It is translated as CSARAGANYGYTF.

The chain joins TRBV2 to TRBJ2-3, with D possibly matching TRBD1 (5 bases). The germline CDR1 and CDR2 sequences are SNHLY and FYNNEI. Trimming cost V 3 bases and J 5 bases, with 9 bases left between them. The CDR3 runs to 13 residues. The DNA for the CDR3 is TGTGCCAGCAGTGATAGGGGTCTAGATACGCAGTATTTT. Translating gives CASSDRGLDTQYF.

The J gene is TRBJ2-7, the V gene TRBV4-1; D possibly corresponds to TRBD2 (6 bases). Germline-derived CDR1 and CDR2 are MGHRA and YSYEKL. Trimming pared 3 bases from V and 1 base from J, leaving 13 bases between. This CDR3 comprises 15 residues. CDR3 residues: CASSQGRLGSYEQYF. The CDR3 region has the DNA TGCGCCAGCAGCCAGGGTCGACTAGGATCCTACGAGCAGTACTTC.